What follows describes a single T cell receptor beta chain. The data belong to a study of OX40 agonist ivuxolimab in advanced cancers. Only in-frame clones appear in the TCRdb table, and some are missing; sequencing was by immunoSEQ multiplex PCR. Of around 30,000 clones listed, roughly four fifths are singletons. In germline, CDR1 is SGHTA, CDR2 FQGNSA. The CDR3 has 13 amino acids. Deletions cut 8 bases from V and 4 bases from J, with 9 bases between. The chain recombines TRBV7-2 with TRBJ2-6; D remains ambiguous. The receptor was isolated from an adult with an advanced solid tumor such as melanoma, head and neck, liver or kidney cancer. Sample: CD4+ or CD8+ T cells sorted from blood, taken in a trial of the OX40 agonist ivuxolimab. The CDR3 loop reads CASLSGGANVLTF. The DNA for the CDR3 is TGTGCCAGCCTTTCCGGGGGGGCCAACGTCCTGACTTTC. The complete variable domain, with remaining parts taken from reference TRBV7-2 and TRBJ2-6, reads GAGVSQSPSNKVTEKGKDVELRCDPISGHTALYWYRQSLGQGLEFLIYFQGNSAPDKSGLPSDRFSAERTGGSVSTLTIQRTQQEDSAVYLCASLSGGANVLTFGAGSRLTVL.